This T cell receptor beta chain was recovered during a study of vaccination and CD4 T cells after COVID-19. The treatment was: roughly ten-day PBMC culture with coronavirus spike peptide pools or control peptides (ViraFEST assay). After being plated at two million per well, PBMCs were cultured with roughly 9.5 IU/ml IL-2 and about 10 ug/ml peptide pools. Both day 3 and day 7 involved replacing half of the medium with fresh IL-2 medium. An Oncomine TCR Beta short-read assay was used to sequence the DNA from cultured CD4+ T cells. Each CDR3 protein is one row after TCRdb ran MiXCR on the PCR reads. Of about 20,000 distinct CDR3 sequences in the sample, around 50% are singletons; the top ten hold about 7%. Study results and caveats: Spike mono-reactivity was shown by 304 of 307 vaccine-specific clones in convalescent patients.

A note on this clonotype: Antigen: not known.

The CDR3 is 16 amino acids. The V end was cut by 2 bases, the J end by 3 bases, with 14 bases between. The genes are TRBV6-7 and TRBJ1-3; D gene ambiguous. TRBV6-7 is flagged as an ORF with uncertain function. This TCR came from a human donor who had recovered from COVID-19. Sequencing was carried out using CD4+ T cells from blood, cultured in vitro. CDR3 in DNA: TGTGCCAGCAGTTACCACTGGGTAAAGGGTGGAAACACCATATATTTT. Translation: CASSYHWVKGGNTIYF.